This T cell receptor (beta chain) originates from a study of CD8 T cells in Susac syndrome. Germline lookup yields CDR1 SGHRS and CDR2 YFSETQ. There are 15 residues in the CDR3. V lost 3 bases, J lost 1 base, and 10 bases lay in between. With random hexamers, roughly 0.5 to 1 ug RNA was reverse transcribed. Via MiXCR, TCRdb re-called the immunoSEQ multiplex PCR reads, giving one row per CDR3 protein. Among about 170,000 distinct CDR3 sequences listed, approximately 95% were seen once. The chain carries TRBV5-1 and TRBJ2-2; the D gene could be TRBD1 or TRBD2 (6 bases each). The receptor comes from a human donor with multiple sclerosis. The sequenced sample was CD4+ T cells from PBMCs. CDR3 in amino acids: CASSWGAENTGELFF. DNA of the CDR3: TGCGCCAGCAGCTGGGGGGCGGAGAACACCGGGGAGCTGTTTTTT.